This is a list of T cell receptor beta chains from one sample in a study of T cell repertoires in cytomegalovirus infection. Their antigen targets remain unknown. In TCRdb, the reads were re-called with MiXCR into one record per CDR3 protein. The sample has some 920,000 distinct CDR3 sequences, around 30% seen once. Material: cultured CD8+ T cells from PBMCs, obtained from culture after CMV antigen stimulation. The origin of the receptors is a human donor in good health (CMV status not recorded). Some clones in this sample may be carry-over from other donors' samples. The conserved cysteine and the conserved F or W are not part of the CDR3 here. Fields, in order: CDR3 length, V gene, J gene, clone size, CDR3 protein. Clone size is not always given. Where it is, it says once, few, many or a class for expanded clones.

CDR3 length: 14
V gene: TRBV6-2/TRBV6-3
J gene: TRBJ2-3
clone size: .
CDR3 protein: ASSPQWGRGGDTQY

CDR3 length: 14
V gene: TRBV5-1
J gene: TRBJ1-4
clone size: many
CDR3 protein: ASSLGGRGIDEKLF

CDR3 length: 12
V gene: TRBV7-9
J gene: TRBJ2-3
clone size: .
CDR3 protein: AGKGEWSTDTQY

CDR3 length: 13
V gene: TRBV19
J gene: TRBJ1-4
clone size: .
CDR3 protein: ASSILGGAGEKLY

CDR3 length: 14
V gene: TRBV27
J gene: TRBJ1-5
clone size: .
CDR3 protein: ASSLSRTGVNQPQH

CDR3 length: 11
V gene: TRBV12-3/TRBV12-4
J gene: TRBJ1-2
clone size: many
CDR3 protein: ASSFGGAHGYT

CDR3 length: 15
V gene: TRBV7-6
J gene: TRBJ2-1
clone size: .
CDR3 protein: ASSLAFRLASENKQF

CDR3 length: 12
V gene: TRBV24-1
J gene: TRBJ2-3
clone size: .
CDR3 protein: ATRRDGYTDTQY

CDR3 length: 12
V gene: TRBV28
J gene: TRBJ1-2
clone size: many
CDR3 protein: ASTSRGRDYGYT

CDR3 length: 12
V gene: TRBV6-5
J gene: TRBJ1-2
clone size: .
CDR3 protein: ASSGLVPNYGYT

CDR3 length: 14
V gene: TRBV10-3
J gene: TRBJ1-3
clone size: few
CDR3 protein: AISESGHRTGNTIY

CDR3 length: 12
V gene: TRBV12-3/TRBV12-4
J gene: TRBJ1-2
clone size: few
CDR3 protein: ASNPTGASYGYT

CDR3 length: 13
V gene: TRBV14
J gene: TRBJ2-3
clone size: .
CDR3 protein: ASSQDVAKPDTQY

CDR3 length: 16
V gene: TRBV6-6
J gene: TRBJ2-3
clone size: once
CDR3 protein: ASSFPGLAGKSTDTQY

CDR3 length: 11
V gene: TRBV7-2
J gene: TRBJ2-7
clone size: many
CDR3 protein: ASSGGGRNEQY

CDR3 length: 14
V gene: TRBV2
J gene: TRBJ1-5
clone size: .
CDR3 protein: ASSPPSYTGAQPQH

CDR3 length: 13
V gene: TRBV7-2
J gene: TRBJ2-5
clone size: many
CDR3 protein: ASSFIGTPQETQY

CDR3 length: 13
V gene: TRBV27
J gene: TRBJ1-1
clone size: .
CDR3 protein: ASSVVPDRATEAF

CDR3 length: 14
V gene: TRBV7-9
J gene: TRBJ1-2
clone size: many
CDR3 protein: ASSPGQAPVGYGYT

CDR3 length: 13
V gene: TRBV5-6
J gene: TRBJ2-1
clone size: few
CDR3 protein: ASSLVERGADEQF

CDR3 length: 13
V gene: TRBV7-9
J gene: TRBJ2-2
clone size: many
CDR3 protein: ASSSEEANTGELF

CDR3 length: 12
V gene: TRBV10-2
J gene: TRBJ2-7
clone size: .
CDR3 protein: ASSDKSSGNEQY

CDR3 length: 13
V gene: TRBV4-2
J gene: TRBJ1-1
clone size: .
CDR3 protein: ASSQWTGANTEAF

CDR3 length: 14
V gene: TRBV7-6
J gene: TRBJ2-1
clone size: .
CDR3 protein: ASSLGGTGAFGEQF

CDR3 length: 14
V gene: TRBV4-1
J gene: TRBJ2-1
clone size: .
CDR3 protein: ASSQAGLVGYNEQF

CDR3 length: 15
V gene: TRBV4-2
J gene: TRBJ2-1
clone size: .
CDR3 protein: ASSQVVGGPSYNEQF

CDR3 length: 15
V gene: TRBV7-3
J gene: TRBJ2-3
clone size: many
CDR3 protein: ASSLKGLAFVTDTQY

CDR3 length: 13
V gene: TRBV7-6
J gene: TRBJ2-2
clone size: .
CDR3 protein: ASSPGPSNTGELF

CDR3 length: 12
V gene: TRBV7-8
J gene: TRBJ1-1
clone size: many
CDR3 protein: ASSLPGDETEAF

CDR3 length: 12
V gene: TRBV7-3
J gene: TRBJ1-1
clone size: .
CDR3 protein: ASSLELTGTEAF

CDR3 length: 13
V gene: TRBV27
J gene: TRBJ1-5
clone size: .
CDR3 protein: ASGLGRGSNQPQH

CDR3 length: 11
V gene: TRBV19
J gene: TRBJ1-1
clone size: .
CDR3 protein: ASSIVQGTEAF

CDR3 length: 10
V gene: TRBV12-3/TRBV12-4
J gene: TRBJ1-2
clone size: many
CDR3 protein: ASGATRYGYT

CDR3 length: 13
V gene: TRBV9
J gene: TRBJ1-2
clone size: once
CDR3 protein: ASSPRTGQGYGYT

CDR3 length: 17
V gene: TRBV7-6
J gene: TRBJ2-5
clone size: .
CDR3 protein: ASSLVGGQTPTYQETQY

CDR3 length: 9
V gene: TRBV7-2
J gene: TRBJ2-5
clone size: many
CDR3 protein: ASSLEGTQY

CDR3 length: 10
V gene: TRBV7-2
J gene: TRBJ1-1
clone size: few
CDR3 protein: ASSSRLTEAF

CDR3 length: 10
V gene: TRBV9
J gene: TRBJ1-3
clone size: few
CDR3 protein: ASLGNGNTIY

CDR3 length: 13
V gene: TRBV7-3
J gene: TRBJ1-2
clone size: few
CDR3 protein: ASSQGQLLNYGYT

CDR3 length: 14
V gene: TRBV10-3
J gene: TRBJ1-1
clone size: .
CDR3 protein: AISESLMMGNTEAF

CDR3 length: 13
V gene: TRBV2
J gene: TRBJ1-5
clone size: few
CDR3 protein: ASSEATGLPQPQH

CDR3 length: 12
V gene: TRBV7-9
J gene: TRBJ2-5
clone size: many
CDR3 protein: ASSSPTSGETQY

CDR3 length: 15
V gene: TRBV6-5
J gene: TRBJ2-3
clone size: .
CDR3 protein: ASSYPGPAGSTDTQY

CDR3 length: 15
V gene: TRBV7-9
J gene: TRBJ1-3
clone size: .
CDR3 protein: ASKPSGPYFPGNTIY

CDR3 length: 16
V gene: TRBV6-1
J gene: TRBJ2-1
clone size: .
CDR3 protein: ASSEWVWETGNDNEQF

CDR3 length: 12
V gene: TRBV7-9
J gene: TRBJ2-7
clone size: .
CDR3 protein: ASSPRDRVDEQY

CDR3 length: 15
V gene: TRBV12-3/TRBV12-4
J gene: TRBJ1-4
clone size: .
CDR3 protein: ASSGSGTLSTNEKLF

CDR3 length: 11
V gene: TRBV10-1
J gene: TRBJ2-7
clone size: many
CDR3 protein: ASSRTGGYEQY

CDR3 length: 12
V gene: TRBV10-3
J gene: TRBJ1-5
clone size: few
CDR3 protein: AISGQGRNQPQH

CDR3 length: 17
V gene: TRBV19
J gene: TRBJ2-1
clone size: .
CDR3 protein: ASTTWASGGEPPYNEQF

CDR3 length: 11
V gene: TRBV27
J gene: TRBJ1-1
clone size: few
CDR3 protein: ASSLFEATEAF

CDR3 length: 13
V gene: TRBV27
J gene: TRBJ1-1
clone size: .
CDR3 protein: ASKVLGGPHTEAF

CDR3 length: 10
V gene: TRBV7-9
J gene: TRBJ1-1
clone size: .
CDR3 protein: VSSLGQVEAF

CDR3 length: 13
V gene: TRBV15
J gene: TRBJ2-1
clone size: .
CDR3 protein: ATSRPGHLPNEQF

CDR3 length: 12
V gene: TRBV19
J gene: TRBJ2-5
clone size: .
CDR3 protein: ASSEQGAGETQY

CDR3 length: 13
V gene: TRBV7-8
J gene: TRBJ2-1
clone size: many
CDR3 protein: ASSSHRDRVHEQF

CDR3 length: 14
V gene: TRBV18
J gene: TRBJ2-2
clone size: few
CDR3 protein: ASSLSGGTNIGELF

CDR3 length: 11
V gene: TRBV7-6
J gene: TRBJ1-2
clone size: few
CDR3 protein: ASSETENYGYT

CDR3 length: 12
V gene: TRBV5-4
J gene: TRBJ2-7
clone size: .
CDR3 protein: ASSSGRTSYEQY